This T cell receptor beta chain derives from a study of T cell responses to AZD1222 COVID-19 vaccine. Overall study findings and caveats: Compared with day 0, the breadth and depth of the Spike-specific TCR repertoire rose significantly after two doses of AZD1222. Repertoires were obtained solely post-peak T cell response. Baseline serology detected seropositivity in only a handful of AZD1222 recipients. CD4 TCRs associated with vaccination spanned spike, dominating at 160-218 and 743-854.

Comment on this clone: What it recognizes is unknown.

Profiled with immunoSEQ multiplex PCR; TCRdb holds only in-frame clones, not every one. The repertoire holds more than 100,000 clones, with about 82% as singletons. CDR1 is LGHNA and CDR2 is YSLEER in the germline V gene. V was shortened by 4 bases and J by 1 base, with 18 bases between the two germline ends. CDR3 length: 17 amino acids. This clonotype was obtained from an adult who received the MenACWY meningococcal vaccine as a control. The V and J genes are TRBV4-3 and TRBJ2-3; D ambiguous. This material consisted of peripheral blood, taken 28 days after the second dose of the MenACWY control vaccine. The CDR3 DNA is TGCGCCAGCAGCCCCCGTCGGGCCGCCAGCCGCACAGATACGCAGTATTTT. It translates to CASSPRRAASRTDTQYF.